A selection of T cell receptor beta chains follows, all from one sample in a study of blood T cell repertoires in COVID-19. This table comes from immunoSEQ multiplex PCR, and its TCRdb copy is limited to in-frame clones, with some not included. This sample has 100,000 to 120,000 clones, with about 80% found just once. The source material was peripheral blood. The source is an elderly woman with active or convalescent COVID-19. Both conserved end residues are part of each CDR3. D genes are given only for firm matches. Rows give clone size only sometimes, using once, few, many, or a class for an expanded clone.

cdr3_length	v_call	clone_size	d_call	j_call	cdr3_nt	cdr3_aa
15	TRBV9	once	TRBD1	TRBJ2-7	TGTGCCAGCAGCGGCGGACAGGGAGGACCCTACGAGCAGTACTTC	CASSGGQGGPYEQYF
16	TRBV29-1	-	TRBD1	TRBJ2-2	TGCAGCGCCATGAAAATGGGACAGGGGGTCACCGGGGAGCTGTTTTTT	CSAMKMGQGVTGELFF
15	TRBV5-1	few	-	TRBJ1-1	TGCGCCAGCAGCCCAATACAGGTTTTCGACACTGAAGCTTTCTTT	CASSPIQVFDTEAFF
16	TRBV7-2	once	-	TRBJ2-7	TGTGCCAGCAGCTTAGTTGGCGCGGGGACGACCAACGAGCAGTACTTC	CASSLVGAGTTNEQYF
18	TRBV5-1	-	TRBD1	TRBJ1-3	TGCGCCAGCAGCTTAATCCCTTCACAGGGGGCGCTTGGAAACACCATATATTTT	CASSLIPSQGALGNTIYF
14	TRBV7-2	-	-	TRBJ2-5	TGTGCCAGCAGCAGACTTTTCGGGCAAGAGACCCAGTACTTC	CASSRLFGQETQYF
14	TRBV2	-	TRBD1	TRBJ1-1	TGTGCCAGCAGGACCGACAGGGAGGACACTGAAGCTTTCTTT	CASRTDREDTEAFF
14	TRBV5-1	-	TRBD1	TRBJ1-4	TGCGCCAGCAGTGTGGGACAGGTGAATGAAAAACTGTTTTTT	CASSVGQVNEKLFF
14	TRBV27	-	-	TRBJ2-5	TGTGCCAGCAGTTGGGCCAGGGGCGGAGAGACCCAGTACTTC	CASSWARGGETQYF
17	TRBV7-8	-	TRBD2	TRBJ2-4	TGTGCCAGCAGCTTAGAGGGACTAGCGGCAAACAAAAACATTCAGTACTTC	CASSLEGLAANKNIQYF
13	TRBV5-5	-	TRBD1	TRBJ2-7	TGTGCCAGCAGCTGGACAGGGGACTACGAGCAGTACTTC	CASSWTGDYEQYF
17	TRBV5-1	-	-	TRBJ1-4	TGCGCCAGCAGCTTGCGGGGAGCCCGCGGAAGTCATGAAAAACTGTTTTTT	CASSLRGARGSHEKLFF
16	TRBV24-1	-	TRBD1	TRBJ1-5	TGTGCCACCAGTGACATGACAGGGGGAGAAGATCAGCCCCAGCATTTT	CATSDMTGGEDQPQHF
15	TRBV27	-	TRBD2	TRBJ2-5	TGTGCCAGCAGTTTATCGCCTAGCGGGCAAGAGACCCAGTACTTC	CASSLSPSGQETQYF
15	TRBV14	-	TRBD1	TRBJ2-7	TGTGCCAGCAGCCATGTATCGACAGGGGTCAACGAGCAGTACTTC	CASSHVSTGVNEQYF
13	TRBV2	-	TRBD1	TRBJ1-1	TGTGCCAGCAGTTCGACAGGGGGCACTGAAGCTTTCTTT	CASSSTGGTEAFF
19	TRBV21-1	-	-	TRBJ2-7	TGTGCCAGCAGCCCGCGGGACAGGGAATTTACAAAATCGGACTACGAGCAGTACTTC	CASSPRDREFTKSDYEQYF
16	TRBV7-8	few	-	TRBJ2-3	TGTGCCAGCAGCTTAGTACCGGGGTGGGGCACAGATACGCAGTATTTT	CASSLVPGWGTDTQYF
13	TRBV6-5	-	-	TRBJ1-1	TGTGCCAGCAGACAGGGCCTGAACACTGAAGCTTTCTTT	CASRQGLNTEAFF
12	TRBV2	few	-	TRBJ1-1	TGTGCCAGCACGTCAGGATACACTGAAGCTTTCTTT	CASTSGYTEAFF
17	TRBV5-4	-	TRBD1	TRBJ2-5	TGTGCCAGCAGCCAAACCGGGACAGGGGGCCCATCAGAGACCCAGTACTTC	CASSQTGTGGPSETQYF
14	TRBV5-4	-	-	TRBJ2-7	TGTGCCAGCAGCTCTCCGGTTAGCTCCTACGAGCAGTACTTC	CASSSPVSSYEQYF
16	TRBV18	-	-	TRBJ2-2	TGTGCCAGCTCACCCTTTTTTCTAACGAACACCGGGGAGCTGTTTTTT	CASSPFFLTNTGELFF
13	TRBV30	-	TRBD2	TRBJ2-2	TGTGCGCGGAGCGGGAGGGGCTCCGGGGAGCTGTTTTTT	CARSGRGSGELFF
13	TRBV2	-	-	TRBJ2-5	TGTGCCAGCCTTAAAAGGGGGCAAGAGACCCAGTACTTC	CASLKRGQETQYF
14	TRBV2	-	-	TRBJ2-1	TGTGCCAGCAACTATGTCGGGGACTACAATGAGCAGTTCTTC	CASNYVGDYNEQFF
16	TRBV18	once	TRBD1	TRBJ1-6	TGTGCCAGCTCACCCAACCAGGGGGCAGCGAATTCACCCCTCCACTTT	CASSPNQGAANSPLHF
15	TRBV27	-	TRBD2	TRBJ2-5	TGTGCCAGCAGCCAAAGGACTAGCGGGATTGAGACCCAGTACTTC	CASSQRTSGIETQYF
15	TRBV20-1	-	-	TRBJ1-4	TGCAGTGCTAGTAACCCCGCCGTCGCGGGTGAAAAACTGTTTTTT	CSASNPAVAGEKLFF
15	TRBV9	few	TRBD1	TRBJ1-6	TGTGCCAGCAGCGCCCAGGGGGGCGGCGATTCACCCCTCCACTTT	CASSAQGGGDSPLHF
16	TRBV6-2/TRBV6-3	-	-	TRBJ1-1	TGTGCCAGCAGTTTAATTCCGGGACACCGGAACACTGAAGCTTTCTTT	CASSLIPGHRNTEAFF